This TCR beta chain was documented in a study of cytomegalovirus exposure and HLA in healthy donors. Both 60 Vbeta primers and 13 Jbeta primers went into the PCR. The repertoire was sequenced with immunoSEQ multiplex PCR; TCRdb's copy has only in-frame clones and lacks some. The table records approximately 140,000 clones, 73% of them present only once. The CDR3 runs 15 residues. CDR1 SNHLY and CDR2 FYNNEI come from the germline V gene. The V end lost 6 bases, the J end lost 5 bases, and 17 bases lay between the germline ends. The clonotype comes from a woman aged 40 to 50 in good health and CMV-seronegative. The rearrangement links TRBV2 to TRBJ1-5, with D perhaps TRBD1 (5 bases). Sequenced: PBMCs. For the CDR3, the DNA is TGTGCCAGCAGGCCCCAGGGCCAACTCGATCAGCCCCAGCATTTT. Translating gives CASRPQGQLDQPQHF.